This T cell receptor (beta chain) comes out of a study of blood T cells in healthy people across ages. Isolated per sample were at least 6 million PBMCs. This clonotype came up many times. A second PCR of 7 to 11 cycles used a sample-barcoded 5' primer and a J-beta primer mix. Each CDR3 protein is one row after TCRdb ran MiXCR on the 5' RACE reads. In the table there are 1.5 million to 2 million distinct CDR3 sequences, around 35% of which are singletons. The V gene's germline CDR1 is ENHRY and CDR2 SYGVKD. V lost 6 bases, J lost 3 bases, and 6 bases lay in between. This CDR3 region has 13 residues. This rearrangement joins TRBV10-3 to TRBJ1-6; D not resolved. The sequenced sample consisted of blood. This TCR derives from a woman aged 25 to 39 in good health. The CDR3 spells CAIREGYNSPLHF. The CDR3 DNA follows: TGTGCCATCAGGGAGGGCTATAATTCACCCCTCCACTTT.